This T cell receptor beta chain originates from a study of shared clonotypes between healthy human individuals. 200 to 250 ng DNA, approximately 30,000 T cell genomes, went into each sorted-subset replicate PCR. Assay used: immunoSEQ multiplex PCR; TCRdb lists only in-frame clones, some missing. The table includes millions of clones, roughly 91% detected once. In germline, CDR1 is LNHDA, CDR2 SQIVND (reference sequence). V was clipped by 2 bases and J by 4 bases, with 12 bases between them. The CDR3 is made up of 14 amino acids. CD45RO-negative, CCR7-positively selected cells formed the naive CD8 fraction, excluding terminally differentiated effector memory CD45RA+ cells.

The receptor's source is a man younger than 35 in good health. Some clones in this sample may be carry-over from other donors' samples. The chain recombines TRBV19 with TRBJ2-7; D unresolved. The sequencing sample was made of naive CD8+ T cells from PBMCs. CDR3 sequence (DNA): TGTGCCAGTAGTATATTGGTCGGAGAGTACGAGCAGTACTTC. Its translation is CASSILVGEYEQYF. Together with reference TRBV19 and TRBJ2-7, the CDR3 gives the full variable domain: DGGITQSPKYLFRKEGQNVTLSCEQNLNHDAMYWYRQDPGQGLRLIYYSQIVNDFQKGDIAEGYSVSREKKESFPLTVTSAQKNPTAFYLCASSILVGEYEQYFGPGTRLTVT.